The rows below give T cell receptor beta chains drawn from one sample of a study of cytomegalovirus exposure and HLA in healthy donors. Assay: immunoSEQ multiplex PCR; the TCRdb copy retains only in-frame clones and omits some. The sample comprises around 85,000 clones, about 80% of which are singletons, and about 6.8% rests with the top ten. Material: PBMCs. All receptors derive from a man younger than 45 in good health and CMV-seronegative. CDR3s include the opening cysteine and the closing phenylalanine or tryptophan. The order of the fields is V gene, CDR3 protein.

>TRBV30
CAWTWAGWDTGELFF
>TRBV13
CASSKVVGGTYNEQFF
>TRBV5-6
CASSLERVRSEAFF
>TRBV19
CASSLLDQPQHF
>TRBV29-1
CSGDSNTDTQYF
>TRBV6-5
CASWGGNNEQFF
>TRBV6-4
CARTTGTPHEAFF
>TRBV6-1
CASSEALAEANEQFF
>TRBV6-1
CATRVGTGNGYTF
>TRBV6-1
CASSEIGTGGTEAFF
>TRBV9
CASSVAPSGGASQETQYF
>TRBV30
CAWTKDTAGGYTF
>TRBV30
CARWDYRSDEQFF
>TRBV5-4
CASSRDRENTEAFF
>TRBV4-2
CASLSGGASGELFF
>TRBV5-6
CASSIPGGTEAFF
>TRBV15
CATSRDIGRITEAFF
>TRBV29-1
CSARTGDYQPQHF
>TRBV4-1
CASSQSDRILNIQYF
>TRBV30
CAWSEQGYEQYF
>TRBV19
CASSRQGLWSDTQYF
>TRBV5-1
CASSLGRGIDSAPLHF
>TRBV25-1
CASSPGLAGYEPYEQYF
>TRBV9
CASSKSGGETQYF
>TRBV28
CASSPGLRSEQFF
>TRBV29-1
CSVVRQESSYNEQFF
>TRBV19
CASSIVASGRTGELFF
>TRBV29-1
CSGSRDTDTQYF
>TRBV6-1
CASSAVTYEQYF
>TRBV5-6
CASSFGTGMFYGELFF
>TRBV6-1
CASSDPQGREAFF
>TRBV21-1
CASSKSPESHAGPPLHF
>TRBV11-2
CASSPTTSEQFF
>TRBV7-9
CASSSPGTYNEQFF
>TRBV10-2
CASGQTGLEETQYF
>TRBV5-1
CASSLGQTSTDTQYF
>TRBV19
CASSLGTGLDIQYF
>TRBV30
CAWKTGSEQYF
>TRBV6-6
CASSYLGGDEQYF
>TRBV11-2
CASSLHTGTEAFF
>TRBV7-2
CASSFPRGGIQNEQYF
>TRBV30
CAWSARDYRYNEQFF